The TCR beta chain under discussion was sequenced for a study of cytomegalovirus exposure and HLA in healthy donors. This CDR3 spans 15 amino acids. Looked up from germline, CDR1 is SGHNT and CDR2 is YENEEA. Concerning this clone itself: One junction end disagrees with the germline gene, perhaps due to a read error.

The PCR had 60 Vbeta and 13 Jbeta primers. The assay was immunoSEQ multiplex PCR, and TCRdb's table has in-frame clones only and misses some. The sample table includes roughly 30,000 clones. This chain uses TRBV11-3 with TRBJ2-5; TRBD2 agrees at 11 bases. This clonotype was sampled from a female donor in good health and CMV-seronegative. Material: PBMCs. The CDR3 sequence is CASSLAGGPQETQYF. The CDR3 DNA is TGTGCCAGCAGTTTAGCGGGGGGGCCCCAAGAGACCCAGTACTTC.